This record concerns one TCR beta chain sequence. This sample is part of a study of blood T cell repertoires in COVID-19. Overall study: Samples representing acute and convalescent COVID-19 were sourced from the United States, Italy and Spain.

In the source study's methods: For nucleated cells, counts were estimated from reference gene primer amplification. Repertoires were generated with immunoSEQ multiplex PCR, while TCRdb's copy carries only in-frame clones and drops some. V and J calls and clone size are as listed in that table; D and trimming were resolved from the DNA. The sample lists approximately 140,000 clones, more than 65% seen once, with around 13% in the top ten. Trimming took 0 bases from V and 3 from J, leaving 9 bases between them. The germline V gene has CDR1 MNHNS and CDR2 SASEGT. This CDR3 is built from 15 residues. Source material: peripheral blood. The clonotype comes from a man at least 80 years old with acute or convalescent COVID-19. The gene calls are TRBV6-1 and TRBJ1-3, with D possibly matching TRBD1 (5 bases). CDR3 coding DNA: TGTGCCAGCAGTGAAGCGCACGGGGGTGGAAACACCATATATTTT. Its translation: CASSEAHGGGNTIYF.